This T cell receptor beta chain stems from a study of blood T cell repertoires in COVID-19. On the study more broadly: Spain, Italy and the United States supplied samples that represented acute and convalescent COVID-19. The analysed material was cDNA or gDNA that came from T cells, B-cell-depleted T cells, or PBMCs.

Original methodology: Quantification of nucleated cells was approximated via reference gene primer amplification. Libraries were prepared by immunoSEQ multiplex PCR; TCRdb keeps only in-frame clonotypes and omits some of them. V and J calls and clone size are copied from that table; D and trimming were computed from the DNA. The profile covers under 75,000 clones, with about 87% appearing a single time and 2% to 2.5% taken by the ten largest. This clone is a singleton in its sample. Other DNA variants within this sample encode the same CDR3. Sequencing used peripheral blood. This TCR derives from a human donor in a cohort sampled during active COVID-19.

Here the CDR3 reads CAWRTGPYEQYF. CDR3 bases: TGTGCCTGGCGGACAGGTCCCTACGAGCAGTACTTC. The rearrangement uses TRBV30 and TRBJ2-7, with 7 bases matching TRBD1. This CDR3 contains 12 residues. After removal of 5 bases from V and 2 bases from J, the junction contained 3 bases not matched to a gene. Germline V gene data show CDR1 as GTSNPN and CDR2 as SVGIG (reference sequence).